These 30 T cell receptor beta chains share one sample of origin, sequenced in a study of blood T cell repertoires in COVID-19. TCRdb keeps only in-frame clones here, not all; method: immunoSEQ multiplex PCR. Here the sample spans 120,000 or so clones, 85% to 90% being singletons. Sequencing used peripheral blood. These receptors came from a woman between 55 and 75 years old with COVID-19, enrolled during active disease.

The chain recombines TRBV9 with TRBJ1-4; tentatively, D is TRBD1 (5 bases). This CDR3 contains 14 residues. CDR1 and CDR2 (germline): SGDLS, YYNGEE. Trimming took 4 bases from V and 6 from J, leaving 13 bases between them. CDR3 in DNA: TGTGCCAGCAGCCCAAGACAGACTTATGAAAAACTGTTTTTT. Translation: CASSPRQTYEKLFF. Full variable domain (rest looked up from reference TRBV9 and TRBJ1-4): DSGVTQTPKHLITATGQRVTLRCSPRSGDLSVYWYQQSLDQGLQFLIQYYNGEERAKGNILERFSAQQFPDLHSELNLSSLELGDSALYFCASSPRQTYEKLFFGSGTQLSVL.

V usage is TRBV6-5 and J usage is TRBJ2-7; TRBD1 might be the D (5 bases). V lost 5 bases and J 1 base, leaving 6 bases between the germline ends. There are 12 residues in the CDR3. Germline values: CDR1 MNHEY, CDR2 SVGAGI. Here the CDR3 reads CASSRQSYEQYF. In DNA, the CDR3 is TGTGCCAGCAGTAGACAGTCCTACGAGCAGTACTTC.

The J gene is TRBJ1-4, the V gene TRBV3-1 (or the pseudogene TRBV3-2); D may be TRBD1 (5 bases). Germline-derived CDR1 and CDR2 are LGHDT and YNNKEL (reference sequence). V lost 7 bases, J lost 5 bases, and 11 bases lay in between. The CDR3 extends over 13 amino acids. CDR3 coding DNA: TGTGCCAGCACAGGACGGGGGAATGAAAAACTGTTTTTT. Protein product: CASTGRGNEKLFF.

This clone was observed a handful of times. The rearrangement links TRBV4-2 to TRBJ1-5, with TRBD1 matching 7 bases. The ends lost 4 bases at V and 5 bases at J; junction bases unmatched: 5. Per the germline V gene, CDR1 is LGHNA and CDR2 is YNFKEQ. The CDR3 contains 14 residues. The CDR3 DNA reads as TGTGCCAGCAGCCGGGGGACAGACTATCAGCCCCAGCATTTT. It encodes CASSRGTDYQPQHF.

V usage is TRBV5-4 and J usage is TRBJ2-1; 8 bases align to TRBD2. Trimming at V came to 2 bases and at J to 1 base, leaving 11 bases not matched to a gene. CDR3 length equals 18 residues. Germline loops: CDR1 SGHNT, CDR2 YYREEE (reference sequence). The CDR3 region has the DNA TGTGCCAGCAGCTTACGGACGGGGGGGGGCGCGTCCTACAATGAGCAGTTCTTC. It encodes CASSLRTGGGASYNEQFF.

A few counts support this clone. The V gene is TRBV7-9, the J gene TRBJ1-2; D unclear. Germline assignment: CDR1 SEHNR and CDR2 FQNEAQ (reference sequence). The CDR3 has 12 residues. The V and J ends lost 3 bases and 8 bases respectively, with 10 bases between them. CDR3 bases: TGTGCCAGCAGCTTCCTAGCGGGCGGCTACACCTTC. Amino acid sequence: CASSFLAGGYTF. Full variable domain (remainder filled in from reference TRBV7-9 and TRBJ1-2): DTGVSQNPRHKITKRGQNVTFRCDPISEHNRLYWYRQTLGQGPEFLTYFQNEAQLEKSRLLSDRFSAERPKGSFSTLEIQRTEQGDSAMYLCASSFLAGGYTFGSGTRLTVV.

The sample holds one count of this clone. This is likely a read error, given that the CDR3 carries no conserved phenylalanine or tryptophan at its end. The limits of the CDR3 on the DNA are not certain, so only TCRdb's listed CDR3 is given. The CDR3 here is CSALSTGKLLV. This sequence joins TRBV20-1 and TRBJ2-3; the table's D call of TRBD1 was not tested on the DNA. The CDR3 totals 11 residues, both ends included. Germline CDR1 is DFQATT and CDR2 is SNEGSKA (reference sequence).

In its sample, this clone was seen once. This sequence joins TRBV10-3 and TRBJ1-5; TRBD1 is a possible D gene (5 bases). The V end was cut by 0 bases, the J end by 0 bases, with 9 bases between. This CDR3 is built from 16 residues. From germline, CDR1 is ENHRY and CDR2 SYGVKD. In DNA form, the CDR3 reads TGTGCCATCAGTGAGTCGGGGGGGTCTAGCAATCAGCCCCAGCATTTT. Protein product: CAISESGGSSNQPQHF.

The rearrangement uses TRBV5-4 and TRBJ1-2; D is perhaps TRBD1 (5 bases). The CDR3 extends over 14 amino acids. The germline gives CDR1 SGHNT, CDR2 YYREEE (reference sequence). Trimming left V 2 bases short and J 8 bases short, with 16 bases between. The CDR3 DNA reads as TGTGCCAGCAGCTTAGGGGCGCAGCCAGAGGGCTACACCTTC. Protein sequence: CASSLGAQPEGYTF.

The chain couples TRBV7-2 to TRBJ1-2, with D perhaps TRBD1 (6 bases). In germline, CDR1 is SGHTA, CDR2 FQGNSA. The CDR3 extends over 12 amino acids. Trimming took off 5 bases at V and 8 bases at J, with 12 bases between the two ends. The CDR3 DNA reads TGTGCCAGCAGCCCGACAGGCAGGGGCTACACCTTC. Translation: CASSPTGRGYTF.

This chain's CDR3 is CASSYPRQGVQPQHF. The CDR3 DNA follows: TGTGCCAGCAGTTACCCACGACAAGGGGTGCAGCCCCAGCATTTT. The chain couples TRBV6-2 or TRBV6-3 to TRBJ1-5, with D possibly TRBD1 on 5 matching bases. The V end was cut by 2 bases, the J end by 7 bases, with 15 bases between. This CDR3 contains 15 residues. CDR1 and CDR2 from the germline V gene are MNHEY and SVGEGT.

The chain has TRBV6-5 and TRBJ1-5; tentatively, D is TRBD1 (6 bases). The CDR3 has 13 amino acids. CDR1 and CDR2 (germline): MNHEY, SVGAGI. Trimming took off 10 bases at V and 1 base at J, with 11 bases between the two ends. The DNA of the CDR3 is TGTGCCATAACACAGGGAAGCAATCAGCCCCAGCATTTT. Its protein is CAITQGSNQPQHF.

CDR3 bases: TGCGCCAGCAGCCAAGAAAGGGGTGAAAAACTGTTTTTT. Amino acid sequence: CASSQERGEKLFF. The V and J genes are TRBV4-3 and TRBJ1-4; the D gene is possibly TRBD1 (5 bases). The CDR3 covers 13 residues. Germline V gives CDR1 LGHNA, CDR2 YSLEER. Trimming removed 0 bases at V and 7 bases at J, with 6 bases between.

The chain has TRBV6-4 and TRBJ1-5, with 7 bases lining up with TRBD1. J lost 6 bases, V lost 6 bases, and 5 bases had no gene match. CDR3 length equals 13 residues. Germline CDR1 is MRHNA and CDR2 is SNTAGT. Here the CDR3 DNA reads TGTGCCAGCAGCCGGACAGGTGGTCAGCCCCAGCATTTT. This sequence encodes CASSRTGGQPQHF.

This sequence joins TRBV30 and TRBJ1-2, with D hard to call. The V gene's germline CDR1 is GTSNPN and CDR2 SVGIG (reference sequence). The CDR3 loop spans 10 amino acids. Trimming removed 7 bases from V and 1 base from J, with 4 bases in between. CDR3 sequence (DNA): TGTGCCTCCCTTAACTATGGCTACACCTTC. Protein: CASLNYGYTF.

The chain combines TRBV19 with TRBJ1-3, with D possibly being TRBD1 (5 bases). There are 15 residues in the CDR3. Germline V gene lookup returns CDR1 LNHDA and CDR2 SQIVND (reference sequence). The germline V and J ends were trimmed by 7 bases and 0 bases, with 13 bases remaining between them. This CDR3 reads CASTQGRTSGNTIYF. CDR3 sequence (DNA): TGTGCCAGTACGCAGGGAAGAACCTCTGGAAACACCATATATTTT.

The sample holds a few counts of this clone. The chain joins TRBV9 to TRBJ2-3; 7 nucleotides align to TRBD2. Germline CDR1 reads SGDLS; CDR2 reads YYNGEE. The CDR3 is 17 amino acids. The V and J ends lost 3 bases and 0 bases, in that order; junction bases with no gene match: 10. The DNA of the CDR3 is TGTGCCAGCAGCGGAGGGACCGGGACTACTAGCACAGATACGCAGTATTTT. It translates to CASSGGTGTTSTDTQYF.

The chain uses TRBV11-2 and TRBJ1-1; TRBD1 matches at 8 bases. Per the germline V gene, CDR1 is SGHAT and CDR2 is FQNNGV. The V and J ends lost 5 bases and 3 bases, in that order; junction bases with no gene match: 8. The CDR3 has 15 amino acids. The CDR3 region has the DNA TGTGCCAGCAGCGGATGGGACAGGTCGGACACTGAAGCTTTCTTT. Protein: CASSGWDRSDTEAFF.

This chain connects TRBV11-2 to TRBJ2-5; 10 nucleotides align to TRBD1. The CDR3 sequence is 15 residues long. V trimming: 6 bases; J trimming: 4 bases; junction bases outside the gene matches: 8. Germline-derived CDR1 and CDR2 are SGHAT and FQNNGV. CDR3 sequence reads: CASRQDRGRVETQYF. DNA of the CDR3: TGTGCCAGCAGGCAAGACAGGGGGCGCGTAGAGACCCAGTACTTC.

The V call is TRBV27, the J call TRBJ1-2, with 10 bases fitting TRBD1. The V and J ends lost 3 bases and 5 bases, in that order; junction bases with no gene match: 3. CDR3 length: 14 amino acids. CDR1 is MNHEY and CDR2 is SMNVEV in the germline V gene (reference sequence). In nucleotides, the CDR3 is TGTGCCAGCAGTTTCCGACAGGGGGCTTATGGCTACACCTTC. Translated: CASSFRQGAYGYTF.

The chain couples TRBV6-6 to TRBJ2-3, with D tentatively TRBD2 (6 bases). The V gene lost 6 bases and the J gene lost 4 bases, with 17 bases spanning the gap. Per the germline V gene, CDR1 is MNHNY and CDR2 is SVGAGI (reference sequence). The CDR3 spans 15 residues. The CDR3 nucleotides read TGTGCCAGCAGAGACCGGGCCCGGAGGGCAGATACGCAGTATTTT. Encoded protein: CASRDRARRADTQYF.

The CDR3 DNA sequence: TGTGCCAGCCTGGGACAGGGCGGGAATGAGCAGTTCTTC. Translated: CASLGQGGNEQFF. V is TRBV7-9 and J is TRBJ2-1; 9 bases are shared with TRBD1. Germline trimming cut 8 bases from V and 7 bases from J; bases unmatched to any gene: 6. The CDR3 loop spans 13 amino acids. Germline CDR1 and CDR2: SEHNR and FQNEAQ (reference sequence).

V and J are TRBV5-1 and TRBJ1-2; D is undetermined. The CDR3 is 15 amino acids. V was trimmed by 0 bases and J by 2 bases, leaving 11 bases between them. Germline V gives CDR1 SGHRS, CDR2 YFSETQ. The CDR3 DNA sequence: TGCGCCAGCAGCTTGGCCACGGGAGTAAACTATGGCTACACCTTC. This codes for CASSLATGVNYGYTF.

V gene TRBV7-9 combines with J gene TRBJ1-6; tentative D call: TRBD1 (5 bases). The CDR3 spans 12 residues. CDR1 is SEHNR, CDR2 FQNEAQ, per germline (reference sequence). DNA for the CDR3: TGTGCTTATGCCCCGGGGGATTCACCCCTCCACTTT. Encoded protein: CAYAPGDSPLHF.

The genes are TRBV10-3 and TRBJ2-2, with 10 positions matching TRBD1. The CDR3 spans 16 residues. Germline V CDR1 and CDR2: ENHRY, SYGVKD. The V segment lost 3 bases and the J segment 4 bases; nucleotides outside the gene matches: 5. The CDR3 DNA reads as TGTGCCATCAGTGAACCGGGACAGGGGCCCACCGGGGAGCTGTTTTTT. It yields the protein CAISEPGQGPTGELFF.

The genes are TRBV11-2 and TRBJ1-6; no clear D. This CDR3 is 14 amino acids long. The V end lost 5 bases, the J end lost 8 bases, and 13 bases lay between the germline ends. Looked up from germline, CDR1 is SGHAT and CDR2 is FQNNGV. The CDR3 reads CASSIREGHSPLHF. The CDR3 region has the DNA TGTGCCAGCAGCATTCGGGAGGGCCATTCACCCCTCCACTTT.

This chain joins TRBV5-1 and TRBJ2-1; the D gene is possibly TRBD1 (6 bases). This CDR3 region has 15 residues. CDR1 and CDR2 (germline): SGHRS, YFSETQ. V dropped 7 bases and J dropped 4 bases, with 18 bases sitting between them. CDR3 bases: TGCGCCAGCTCGGCGACAGGCCCGCGGTACAATGAGCAGTTCTTC. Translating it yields CASSATGPRYNEQFF.

Written as DNA, the CDR3 is TGCGCCAGCAGCTCGCACCGGGACACAGGCGTTGGGACCCAGTACTTC. This gives the protein CASSSHRDTGVGTQYF. The chain has TRBV5-1 and TRBJ2-5, with a tentative D call TRBD1 (6 bases). The V and J ends lost 3 bases and 7 bases respectively, with 22 bases between them. Germline CDR1 reads SGHRS; CDR2 reads YFSETQ. This CDR3 comprises 16 residues.

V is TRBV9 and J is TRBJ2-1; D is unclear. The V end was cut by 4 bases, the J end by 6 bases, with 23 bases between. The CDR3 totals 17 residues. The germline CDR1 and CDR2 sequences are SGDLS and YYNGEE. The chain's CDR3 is CASSPPGGFHKRNEQFF. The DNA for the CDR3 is TGTGCCAGCAGCCCACCTGGCGGCTTCCACAAACGCAATGAGCAGTTCTTC.

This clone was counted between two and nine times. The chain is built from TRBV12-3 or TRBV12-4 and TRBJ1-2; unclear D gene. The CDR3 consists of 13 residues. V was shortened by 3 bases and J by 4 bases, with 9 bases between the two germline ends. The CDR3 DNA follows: TGTGCCAGCAGTTTGCGGATGAGCTATGGCTACACCTTC. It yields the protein CASSLRMSYGYTF.